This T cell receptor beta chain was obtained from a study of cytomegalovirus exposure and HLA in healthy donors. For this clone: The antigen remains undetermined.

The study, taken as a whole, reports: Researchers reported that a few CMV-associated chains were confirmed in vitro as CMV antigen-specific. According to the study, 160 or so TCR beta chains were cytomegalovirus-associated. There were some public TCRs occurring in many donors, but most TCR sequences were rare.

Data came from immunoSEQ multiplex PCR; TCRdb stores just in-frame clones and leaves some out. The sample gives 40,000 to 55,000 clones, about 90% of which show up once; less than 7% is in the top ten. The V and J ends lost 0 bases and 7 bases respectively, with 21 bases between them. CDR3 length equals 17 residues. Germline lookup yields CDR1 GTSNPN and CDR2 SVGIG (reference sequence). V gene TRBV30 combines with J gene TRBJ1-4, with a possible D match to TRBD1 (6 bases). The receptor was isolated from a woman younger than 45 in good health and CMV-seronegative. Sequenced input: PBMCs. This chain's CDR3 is CAWSVTILGARTEKLFF. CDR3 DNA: TGTGCCTGGAGTGTCACGATTTTGGGGGCGCGCACTGAAAAACTGTTTTTT.